The TCR beta chain under discussion was sequenced for a study of cytomegalovirus exposure and HLA in healthy donors. The germline V and J ends were trimmed by 5 bases and 4 bases, with 12 bases remaining between them. Per the germline V gene, CDR1 is LNHDA and CDR2 is SQIVND (reference sequence). This CDR3 contains 14 residues. The PCR ran on 60 Vbeta and 13 Jbeta primers. Produced via immunoSEQ multiplex PCR; TCRdb's table is partial and in-frame only. The sample has roughly 200,000 clones; around 80% are singletons. The specimen sequenced was PBMCs. This receptor was identified in a middle-aged man in good health and CMV-seropositive. The chain couples TRBV19 to TRBJ2-1; maybe TRBD1 (5 bases). The CDR3 DNA is TGTGCCAGTAGTGGACATAACGATTACAATGAGCAGTTCTTC. The encoded protein is CASSGHNDYNEQFF.